This T cell receptor (beta chain) was sequenced during a study of blood T cells in healthy people across ages. The authors ran a second PCR of roughly 7 to 11 cycles using a sample-barcoded 5' primer and a J-beta primer mix. Each sample yielded at least 3 million CDR3-containing paired-end reads. TCRdb re-called the 5' RACE reads with MiXCR, one entry per CDR3 protein. The table includes some 1.7 million distinct CDR3 sequences, 25% to 30% detected once. The CDR3 covers 15 residues. V lost 7 bases to trimming and J lost 2 bases, with 18 bases between them. CDR1 is SQVTM, CDR2 ANQGSEA, per germline. Collection of approximately 9.3 milliliters of peripheral blood was performed for each donor. This clonotype appeared many times.

The sequenced sample was blood. The clonotype comes from a woman in her 30s in good health. The chain links TRBV29-1 to TRBJ2-4; D may correspond to TRBD1 or TRBD2 (6 bases each). CDR3 DNA sequence: TGCAGCGACAAATCCGGGGGCCCCACCAAAAACATTCAGTACTTC. It encodes CSDKSGGPTKNIQYF.